What follows are 3 T cell receptor beta chains derived from one specimen sequenced in a study of low-dose radiotherapy and immunotherapy resistance in tumors. Both TCRalpha and TCRbeta chains were reverse transcribed with V-gene-specific primers. TCRs were amplified for around 20 PCR cycles with a constant-region primer and V-primer adapter. TCRdb analysed the reads with MiXCR anew, one entry per CDR3 protein. The sample holds about 12,000 distinct CDR3 sequences, approximately 80% seen once. All receptors derive from a human donor with advanced metastatic prostate, ovarian, gallbladder or colorectal cancer (not recorded which). This table probably holds off-target reads from a library built for another chain.

Only a few counts were recorded for this clonotype. J is TRBJ1-2 and V is TRBV3-1; D gene uncertain. The CDR3 extends over 14 amino acids. The V gene's germline CDR1 is LGHDT and CDR2 YNNKEL (reference sequence). V was pared by 4 bases and J by 1 base, with 10 bases between. This CDR3 is CASSLASGNYGYTF. For the CDR3, the DNA is TGTGCCAGCAGCCTGGCTTCGGGTAACTATGGCTACACCTTC.

This chain links TRBV6-1 with TRBJ2-6; D perhaps matches TRBD2 (5 bases). The V gene's germline CDR1 is MNHNS and CDR2 SASEGT. This CDR3 is 17 amino acids long. The ends were cut back, 4 bases at V and 0 bases at J, with 13 bases in the middle. The CDR3 nucleotides read TGTGCCAGCAGTGGAGGGCATCTAACCTCTGGGGCCAACGTCCTGACTTTC. Encoded protein: CASSGGHLTSGANVLTF.

The rearrangement uses TRBV28 and TRBJ2-5; the D call may be TRBD1 or TRBD2 (5 bases each). CDR1 and CDR2 from the germline V gene are MDHEN and SYDVKM. The CDR3 extends over 13 amino acids. V lost 10 bases to trimming and J lost 6 bases, with 18 bases between them. CDR3 sequence (DNA): TGTGCCACCAAAGGGACCCCCGTGAAGACCCAGTACTTC. This translates into CATKGTPVKTQYF.